These 31 T cell receptor beta chains share one sample of origin, sequenced in a study of cytomegalovirus exposure and HLA in healthy donors. Sequencing used immunoSEQ multiplex PCR; TCRdb keeps in-frame clones, though not all of them. The sample contains 200,000 or so clones, about four fifths of which appear only once. The specimen was PBMCs. The receptors originated from a man between 18 and 35 years old in good health and CMV-seropositive.

The rearrangement uses TRBV5-1 and TRBJ2-1; D is unresolved. This CDR3 contains 14 residues. Germline CDR1 reads SGHRS; CDR2 reads YFSETQ. The V gene lost 0 bases and the J gene lost 3 bases, with 7 bases spanning the gap. The CDR3 here is CASSLAQNYNEQFF. For the CDR3, the DNA is TGCGCCAGCAGCTTGGCGCAGAACTACAATGAGCAGTTCTTC.

The genes are TRBV7-8 and TRBJ2-7; D possibly corresponds to TRBD2 (6 bases). The germline CDR1 and CDR2 sequences are SGHVS and FQNEAQ. V lost 8 bases to trimming and J lost 0 bases, with 8 bases between them. The CDR3 covers 12 residues. CDR3 bases: TGTGCCAGCCTCGGGAGCTCCTACGAGCAGTACTTC. It specifies CASLGSSYEQYF. Supplemented by reference TRBV7-8 and TRBJ2-7, the full variable domain reads GAGVSQSPRYKVAKRGQDVALRCDPISGHVSLFWYQQALGQGPEFLTYFQNEAQLDKSGLPSDRFFAERPEGSVSTLKIQRTQQEDSAVYLCASLGSSYEQYFGPGTRLTVT.

The genes are TRBV30 and TRBJ2-2; a weak D match, TRBD1 (6 bases). The CDR3 totals 15 residues. Trimming left V 4 bases short and J 1 base short, with 13 bases between. Germline CDR1 is GTSNPN and CDR2 is SVGIG (reference sequence). Written as DNA, the CDR3 is TGTGCCTGGACCTTGACAGGATGGAACACCGGGGAGCTGTTTTTT. This gives the protein CAWTLTGWNTGELFF.

The gene calls are TRBV9 and TRBJ1-1; D ambiguous. The CDR3 is 15 amino acids. Germline V gene sequence: CDR1 SGDLS, CDR2 YYNGEE. V dropped 4 bases and J dropped 5 bases, with 18 bases sitting between them. As DNA, the CDR3 is TGTGCCAGCAGCCCGCGGGGAGGGTTTTGGACTGAAGCTTTCTTT. This sequence encodes CASSPRGGFWTEAFF.

The chain carries TRBV5-1 and TRBJ2-2; 8 positions agree with TRBD2. The CDR3 has 15 residues. Germline V lookup: CDR1 SGHRS, CDR2 YFSETQ. V trimming: 4 bases; J trimming: 2 bases; junction bases outside the gene matches: 4. The CDR3 bases are TGCGCCAGCAGCCGTAGCGGGGACAACACCGGGGAGCTGTTTTTT. Translated, it gives CASSRSGDNTGELFF. The full variable domain, completed using reference TRBV5-1 and TRBJ2-2, is KAGVTQTPRYLIKTRGQQVTLSCSPISGHRSVSWYQQTPGQGLQFLFEYFSETQRNKGNFPGRFSGRQFSNSRSEMNVSTLELGDSALYLCASSRSGDNTGELFFGEGSRLTVL.

This chain uses TRBV9 with TRBJ2-3, with TRBD1 matching 8 bases. Germline loops: CDR1 SGDLS, CDR2 YYNGEE. This CDR3 comprises 15 residues. V lost 2 bases and J lost 3; bases outside the gene matches: 5. The CDR3 here is CASSVRTGSTDTQYF. DNA for the CDR3: TGTGCCAGCAGCGTCCGGACAGGGAGTACAGATACGCAGTATTTT.

In this sample, this clone turned up a few times. V usage is TRBV6-1 and J usage is TRBJ2-7; 8 positions agree with TRBD1. With V trimmed by 6 bases and J by 9 bases, 10 bases remained unmatched. Germline assignment: CDR1 MNHNS and CDR2 SASEGT. This CDR3 contains 13 residues. CDR3 residues: CASREQGDRGQYF. CDR3 DNA: TGTGCCAGCAGGGAACAGGGGGACCGGGGGCAGTACTTC.

The rearrangement uses TRBV4-1 and TRBJ1-3; D unclear. V shed 0 bases and J shed 3 bases, with 6 bases lying between them. Looked up from germline, CDR1 is MGHRA and CDR2 is YSYEKL. This CDR3 is 14 amino acids long. The DNA for the CDR3 is TGCGCCAGCAGCCAAGATATCGGTGGAAACACCATATATTTT. Its translation is CASSQDIGGNTIYF.

The chain employs TRBV6-7 and TRBJ2-1; TRBD1 agrees at 8 bases. TRBV6-7 is an ORF, and what it does is uncertain. The CDR3 has 13 amino acids. With V trimmed by 2 bases and J by 6 bases, 0 bases remained unmatched. The CDR3 bases are TGTGCCAGCAGTTACGGACAGGGCAATGAGCAGTTCTTC. Its protein product is CASSYGQGNEQFF.

This chain joins TRBV28 and TRBJ1-3; 7 bases agree with TRBD1. Germline assignment: CDR1 MDHEN and CDR2 SYDVKM. J gave up 4 bases and V 8 bases, and 11 bases lay outside the gene matches. This CDR3 has 15 residues. The CDR3 loop reads CASRRAGGTGNTIYF. The CDR3, as DNA: TGTGCCAGCCGGCGGGCAGGGGGTACGGGAAACACCATATATTTT.

This rearrangement joins TRBV4-2 to TRBJ2-3, with 9 nucleotides matching TRBD2. Germline V gene sequence: CDR1 LGHNA, CDR2 YNFKEQ. This CDR3 has 17 residues. Trimming took 2 bases from V and 4 from J; bases not matched to a gene: 10. DNA for the CDR3: TGTGCCAGCAGCCAACCCGGACTAGCGCATATCGCAGATACGCAGTATTTT. Protein product: CASSQPGLAHIADTQYF.

The chain links TRBV6-1 to TRBJ2-5; D perhaps matches TRBD2 (6 bases). Per the germline V gene, CDR1 is MNHNS and CDR2 is SASEGT. CDR3 length: 16 amino acids. V was clipped by 3 bases and J by 5 bases, with 19 bases between them. Written as DNA, the CDR3 is TGTGCCAGCAGTGAGACTTCTTTAGCGGCCCGGGAGACCCAGTACTTC. Its protein product is CASSETSLAARETQYF.

The V gene is TRBV14, the J gene TRBJ2-7, with a tentative D call TRBD1 (7 bases). This CDR3 comprises 16 residues. The V gene's germline CDR1 is SGHDN and CDR2 FVKESK. V was trimmed by 4 bases and J by 4 bases, leaving 20 bases between them. The chain's CDR3 is CASSPHRGPAGYEQYF. As DNA, the CDR3 is TGTGCCAGCAGCCCCCACAGGGGACCCGCGGGGTACGAGCAGTACTTC.

DNA of the CDR3: TGTGCCAGCAGCTCCGGACTAGAGAACACCGGGGAGCTGTTTTTT. This translates into CASSSGLENTGELFF. The genes are TRBV11-3 and TRBJ2-2, with TRBD2 identical over 7 bases. Germline CDR1 SGHNT, CDR2 YENEEA. The trim removed 4 bases at V and 1 base at J, leaving 3 bases unmatched. This CDR3 is built from 15 residues.

The rearrangement links TRBV18 to TRBJ1-1; the D gene is possibly TRBD1 (5 bases). In germline, CDR1 is KGHSH, CDR2 LQKENI. This CDR3 is built from 15 residues. The V end was cut by 2 bases, the J end by 5 bases, with 15 bases between. CDR3 nucleotides: TGTGCCAGCTCACCAATCGGGTCTGGGGGGACTGAAGCTTTCTTT. The encoded protein is CASSPIGSGGTEAFF.

This rearrangement joins TRBV30 to TRBJ1-3, with D tentatively TRBD1 (5 bases). The CDR3 is made up of 14 amino acids. Germline V gene sequence: CDR1 GTSNPN, CDR2 SVGIG (reference sequence). V dropped 2 bases and J dropped 2 bases, with 10 bases sitting between them. The CDR3 here is CAWSWPRAGNTIYF. For the CDR3, the DNA is TGTGCCTGGAGTTGGCCCAGGGCTGGAAACACCATATATTTT. The entire variable domain, with the rest obtained from reference TRBV30 and TRBJ1-3, is as follows: SQTIHQWPATLVQPVGSPLSLECTVEGTSNPNLYWYRQAAGRGLQLLFYSVGIGQISSEVPQNLSASRPQDRQFILSSKKLLLSDSGFYLCAWSWPRAGNTIYFGEGSWLTVV.

The chain recombines TRBV12-5 with TRBJ2-3; 7 bases are a match to TRBD1. The CDR3 spans 13 residues. Germline V gives CDR1 LGHNT, CDR2 FRNRAP. V was clipped by 5 bases and J by 8 bases; unmatched bases: 7. The chain's CDR3 is CASGPPKGATQYF. The CDR3 region has the DNA TGTGCTAGTGGTCCGCCCAAGGGGGCTACGCAGTATTTT.

The V gene is TRBV30, the J gene TRBJ1-5; perhaps TRBD1 as D (5 bases). Germline CDR1 and CDR2: GTSNPN and SVGIG (reference sequence). The ends were cut back, 2 bases at V and 4 bases at J, with 9 bases in the middle. The CDR3 sequence is 13 residues long. The CDR3 DNA follows: TGTGCCTGGAGTTCAGGGTTAAATCAGCCCCAGCATTTT. Translating it yields CAWSSGLNQPQHF. Looking up the rest from reference TRBV30 and TRBJ1-5 gives the full variable domain: SQTIHQWPATLVQPVGSPLSLECTVEGTSNPNLYWYRQAAGRGLQLLFYSVGIGQISSEVPQNLSASRPQDRQFILSSKKLLLSDSGFYLCAWSSGLNQPQHFGDGTRLSIL.

The chain joins TRBV6-8 to TRBJ2-2, with 7 bases that match TRBD2. The CDR3 runs to 13 residues. V shed 6 bases, J shed 6 bases, and the junction held 4 bases outside the gene matches. The germline V gene encodes CDR1 MNHGY and CDR2 SAAAGT. DNA for the CDR3: TGTGCCAGCAGCCCTACTAGCGCCGGGGAGCTGTTTTTT. It specifies CASSPTSAGELFF.

J is TRBJ2-1 and V is TRBV5-1, with 12 positions matching TRBD2. The germline V gene encodes CDR1 SGHRS and CDR2 YFSETQ. This CDR3 has 14 amino acids. V shed 3 bases and J 7 bases; nucleotides not matched to a gene: 2. Here the CDR3 DNA reads TGCGCCAGCAGCTCGGGACTAGCGGGTAATGAGCAGTTCTTC. Protein sequence: CASSSGLAGNEQFF.

This clone was counted once. The V and J genes are TRBV6-6 and TRBJ1-3; D perhaps matches TRBD1 (5 bases). This CDR3 comprises 15 residues. Trimming took off 0 bases at V and 2 bases at J, with 8 bases between the two ends. The V gene's germline CDR1 is MNHNY and CDR2 SVGAGI (reference sequence). DNA for the CDR3: TGTGCCAGCAGTTACTCGGGGGGGGCTGGAAACACCATATATTTT. Protein: CASSYSGGAGNTIYF.

The chain links TRBV28 to TRBJ2-7, with 10 bases aligning to TRBD1. Trimming at V came to 5 bases and at J to 3 bases, leaving 13 bases not matched to a gene. Germline V gives CDR1 MDHEN, CDR2 SYDVKM. CDR3 length: 17 amino acids. The CDR3 sequence is CASSGRVPGQGNYEQYF. For the CDR3, the DNA is TGTGCCAGCAGTGGTCGGGTTCCGGGACAGGGGAACTACGAGCAGTACTTC.

The rearrangement links TRBV6-5 to TRBJ2-5, with D perhaps matching TRBD2 (6 bases). The CDR3 has 15 residues. The V and J ends lost 2 bases and 5 bases respectively, with 15 bases between them. Germline CDR1 is MNHEY and CDR2 is SVGAGI. CDR3 protein: CASSYRRGLLETQYF. The CDR3 DNA reads TGTGCCAGCAGTTACAGGCGGGGCCTTCTGGAGACCCAGTACTTC.

The chain recombines TRBV29-1 with TRBJ2-3, with D possibly being TRBD2 (5 bases). V was shortened by 5 bases and J by 2 bases, with 14 bases between the two germline ends. The germline CDR1 and CDR2 sequences are SQVTM and ANQGSEA. CDR3 length equals 14 residues. CDR3 residues: CSVRQAADTDTQYF. CDR3 in DNA: TGCAGCGTTCGGCAAGCGGCGGACACAGATACGCAGTATTTT.

The rearrangement links TRBV18 to TRBJ2-7; 12 bases agree with TRBD1. The germline V gene has CDR1 KGHSH and CDR2 LQKENI. CDR3 length: 15 residues. V trimming: 6 bases; J trimming: 3 bases; junction bases outside the gene matches: 6. The DNA for the CDR3 is TGTGCCAGCTCGTCGGGACAGGGGGCCGGCTACGAGCAGTACTTC. Translated, it gives CASSSGQGAGYEQYF.

The chain is built from TRBV28 and TRBJ1-4; 10 positions agree with TRBD1. Germline CDR1 reads MDHEN; CDR2 reads SYDVKM. The CDR3 sequence is 15 residues long. J gave up 3 bases and V 6 bases, and 4 bases lay outside the gene matches. The CDR3 DNA follows: TGTGCCAGCAGGTCGACAGGGGGCCCTAATGAAAAACTGTTTTTT. Protein: CASRSTGGPNEKLFF.

The chain links TRBV2 to TRBJ1-3, with a tentative D call TRBD1 (5 bases). The germline gives CDR1 SNHLY, CDR2 FYNNEI. The CDR3 has 17 amino acids. V was shortened by 8 bases and J by 0 bases, with 20 bases between the two germline ends. CDR3 residues: CASHRTSFSLSGNTIYF. As DNA, the CDR3 is TGTGCCAGCCATAGGACAAGCTTCTCTCTCTCTGGAAACACCATATATTTT. The full variable domain, with the rest looked up from reference TRBV2 and TRBJ1-3, is EPEVTQTPSHQVTQMGQEVILRCVPISNHLYFYWYRQILGQKVEFLVSFYNNEISEKSEIFDDQFSVERPDGSNFTLKIRSTKLEDSAMYFCASHRTSFSLSGNTIYFGEGSWLTVV.

The V and J genes are TRBV2 and TRBJ2-1, with unresolved D. V was shortened by 4 bases and J by 6 bases, with 19 bases between the two germline ends. This CDR3 has 16 residues. The germline gives CDR1 SNHLY, CDR2 FYNNEI. CDR3 nucleotides: TGTGCCAGCAGTGGTAGAGTAGCCTCCCAGCTCAATGAGCAGTTCTTC. It codes for CASSGRVASQLNEQFF. Looking up the rest from reference TRBV2 and TRBJ2-1 gives the full variable domain: EPEVTQTPSHQVTQMGQEVILRCVPISNHLYFYWYRQILGQKVEFLVSFYNNEISEKSEIFDDQFSVERPDGSNFTLKIRSTKLEDSAMYFCASSGRVASQLNEQFFGPGTRLTVL.

This clone was seen a single time. One junction end disagrees with the germline gene, perhaps due to a read error. The gene calls are TRBV20-1 and TRBJ2-1; D remains unclear. CDR3 length equals 11 residues. In germline, CDR1 is DFQATT, CDR2 SNEGSKA (reference sequence). This CDR3 reads CSAREYSEQFF. In DNA form, the CDR3 reads TGCAGTGCTAGAGAGTACAGTGAGCAGTTCTTC.

J is TRBJ2-1 and V is TRBV7-8, with 7 positions matching TRBD2. CDR1 and CDR2 from the germline V gene are SGHVS and FQNEAQ. This CDR3 contains 16 residues. With 5 bases clipped from V and 9 bases from J, the junction kept 16 bases outside the gene matches. The CDR3 DNA reads as TGTGCCAGCAGCCCCTCCCAAGCGGGAACGACCAGTGAGCAGTTCTTC. It encodes CASSPSQAGTTSEQFF.

CDR3 DNA sequence: TGCGCCAGCAGCTTGGGCACAGGGGCATTCGAAGCTTTCTTT. It yields the protein CASSLGTGAFEAFF. The genes are TRBV5-1 and TRBJ1-1; 7 bases line up with TRBD1. The CDR3 totals 14 residues. With V trimmed by 0 bases and J by 8 bases, 7 bases remained unmatched. Germline-derived CDR1 and CDR2 are SGHRS and YFSETQ.